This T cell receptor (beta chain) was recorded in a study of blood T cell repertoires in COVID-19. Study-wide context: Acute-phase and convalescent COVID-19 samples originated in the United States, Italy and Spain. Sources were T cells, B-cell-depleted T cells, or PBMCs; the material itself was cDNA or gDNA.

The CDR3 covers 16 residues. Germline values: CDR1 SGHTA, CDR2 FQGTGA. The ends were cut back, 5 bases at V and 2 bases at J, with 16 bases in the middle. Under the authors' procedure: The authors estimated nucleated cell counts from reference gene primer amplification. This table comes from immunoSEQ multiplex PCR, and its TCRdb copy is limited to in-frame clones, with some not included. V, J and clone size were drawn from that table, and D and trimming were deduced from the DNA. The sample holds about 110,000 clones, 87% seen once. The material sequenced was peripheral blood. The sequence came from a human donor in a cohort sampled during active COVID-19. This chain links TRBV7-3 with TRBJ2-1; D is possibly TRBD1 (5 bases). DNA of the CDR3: TGTGCCAGCAGCCCAAATGGCCAAGGGGCCTACAATGAGCAGTTCTTC. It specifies CASSPNGQGAYNEQFF.